The 21 T cell receptor beta chains given below trace back to one sample, sequenced in a study of tumor-infiltrating lymphocytes in primary liver carcinoma. Researchers drew blood RNA from unsorted whole blood and extracted germline DNA as well. Constant-region priming of about 0.5 ug total RNA yielded TCR beta cDNA. ARM-PCR, slightly modified, supplied the TCR beta libraries through three nested multiplex PCR rounds. TRBV1-TRBV30 forward primers and a C-beta reverse primer were used in the first two PCR rounds, which each ran for ten to eleven cycles. TCRdb passed the multiplex PCR reads through MiXCR, listing each CDR3 protein once. The sample gives 300,000 to 400,000 distinct CDR3 sequences, about 65% of which show up once; 5.5% to 7% is in the top ten. The sequenced sample consisted of peripheral blood. These TCRs come from a man in his forties with primary liver carcinoma and hepatitis B virus infection.

As to this clonotype: The CDR3 carries no conserved terminal phenylalanine or tryptophan, so it likely arises from a read error. The V and J genes are TRBV10-3 and TRBJ2-3, with 7 bases matching TRBD2. The CDR3 totals 13 residues. The germline V gene has CDR1 ENHRY and CDR2 SYGVKD. With V trimmed by 10 bases and J by 5 bases, 9 bases remained unmatched. The CDR3 region has the DNA TGTGCCACGACGGGAGGAGTTGGAGATACGCAGTATTCT. Encoded protein: CATTGGVGDTQYS.

The rearrangement joins TRBV28 to TRBJ1-3; D might be TRBD1 (6 bases). The CDR3 totals 16 residues. V dropped 6 bases and J dropped 2 bases, with 17 bases sitting between them. CDR1 and CDR2 (germline): MDHEN, SYDVKM. CDR3 loop: CASSTATGSAGNTIYF. The CDR3 bases are TGTGCCAGCAGCACCGCGACAGGTTCGGCTGGAAACACCATATATTTT.

The V gene is TRBV11-2, the J gene TRBJ1-2; D ambiguous. Germline assignment: CDR1 SGHAT and CDR2 FQNNGV. V was clipped by 8 bases and J by 3 bases, with 13 bases between them. The length of the CDR3 is 13 residues. The CDR3 DNA follows: TGTGCCAGCGACCCTCGACAAGACTATGGCTACACCTTC. It translates to CASDPRQDYGYTF.

The chain employs TRBV29-1 and TRBJ1-1; 9 nucleotides agree with TRBD1. Looked up from germline, CDR1 is SQVTM and CDR2 is ANQGSEA. The CDR3 runs 12 residues. After removal of 4 bases from V and 6 bases from J, the junction contained 3 bases not matched to a gene. The CDR3 DNA follows: TGCAGCGTTGTACAGGGGGCGGCTGAAGCTTTCTTT. Amino acid sequence: CSVVQGAAEAFF.

Worth noting for this clonotype: The junction and the germline gene differ at one end; a read error may be behind it. The CDR3 sequence is CASSFYGAGDTQFF. The DNA of the CDR3 is TGTGCCAGCAGTTTCTACGGGGCCGGAGATACGCAGTTTTTT. The rearrangement uses TRBV11-2 and TRBJ2-3; D may be TRBD1 or TRBD2 (5 bases each). Germline CDR1 is SGHAT and CDR2 is FQNNGV. The CDR3 runs to 14 residues.

Details on this clonotype: Mismatch with germline at one junction end may stem from a read error. This chain links TRBV11-2 with TRBJ1-5; no reliable D call. Germline V gives CDR1 SGHAT, CDR2 FQNNGV. The CDR3 is made up of 14 amino acids. The CDR3 DNA reads as TGTGCTAGCAGCTTAAGGTTTGGCAATCAGCCCCAGCATTTT. Translated: CASSLRFGNQPQHF.

Comments on this clonotype: A much more abundant neighbour one base away suggests this may be a read error. The rearrangement uses TRBV6-6 and TRBJ2-4; D is unresolved. The germline CDR1 and CDR2 sequences are MNHNY and SVGAGI (reference sequence). CDR3 length: 16 amino acids. CDR3 sequence (DNA): TGTGCCAGCAGATCCTCCGGAATAGACCGCAAAAAGATTCAGTACTTC. Its protein is CASRSSGIDRKKIQYF.

V gene TRBV12-3 or TRBV12-4 combines with J gene TRBJ2-5; the D is unclear. The V gene lost 8 bases and the J gene lost 3 bases, with 10 bases spanning the gap. The CDR3 covers 12 residues. The CDR3 nucleotides are TGTGCCAGCGGCCCTCTTGAAGAGACCCAGTACTTC. This translates into CASGPLEETQYF.

This clonotype has only one observation. The chain links TRBV5-1 to TRBJ2-7; D is undetermined. CDR1 and CDR2 from the germline V gene are SGHRS and YFSETQ. Trimming left V 0 bases short and J 7 bases short, with 17 bases between. The length of the CDR3 is 15 residues. DNA of the CDR3: TGCGCCAGCAGCTTGGTCCCAAGGGTTCTTGGTGAGCAGTACTTC. Encoded protein: CASSLVPRVLGEQYF. The entire variable domain, with the rest obtained from reference TRBV5-1 and TRBJ2-7, is as follows: KAGVTQTPRYLIKTRGQQVTLSCSPISGHRSVSWYQQTPGQGLQFLFEYFSETQRNKGNFPGRFSGRQFSNSRSEMNVSTLELGDSALYLCASSLVPRVLGEQYFGPGTRLTVT.

A word on this clonotype: An end of the junction does not agree with germline; a read error may underlie this. This rearrangement joins TRBV4-2 to TRBJ1-1; TRBD1 agrees at 10 bases. This CDR3 comprises 15 residues. Germline CDR1 reads LGHNA; CDR2 reads YNFKEQ. The CDR3 spells CANSQGQGEDTEAFF. The CDR3 DNA is TGTGCCAACAGCCAAGGACAGGGGGAGGACACTGAAGCTTTCTTT.

This clonotype has ten or more counts. The chain couples TRBV6-6 to TRBJ2-2, with 12 bases matching TRBD2. The germline V gene encodes CDR1 MNHNY and CDR2 SVGAGI (reference sequence). This CDR3 spans 19 amino acids. The trim removed 5 bases at V and 4 bases at J, leaving 14 bases unmatched. The CDR3: CASSKQGLAGFPSTGELFF. As DNA, the CDR3 is TGTGCCAGCAGTAAACAGGGACTAGCGGGTTTCCCAAGCACCGGGGAGCTGTTTTTT.

This chain links TRBV25-1 with TRBJ1-6; D perhaps matches TRBD1 (6 bases). Germline assignment: CDR1 MGHDK and CDR2 SYGVNS. V dropped 6 bases and J dropped 7 bases, with 10 bases sitting between them. The CDR3 is made up of 13 amino acids. The chain's CDR3 is CASRGQQNSPLHF. Written as DNA, the CDR3 is TGTGCCAGCAGAGGACAGCAAAATTCACCCCTCCACTTT.

Note on this clonotype: The junction shows a germline mismatch at one end, possibly a read error. The J gene is TRBJ2-7, the V gene TRBV6-5; D gene uncertain. This CDR3 has 15 amino acids. Germline V gives CDR1 MNHEY, CDR2 SVGAGI. CDR3 DNA sequence: TGTGCCAGCAGTTACTCCGTCAGAAACTTCTACGAGCAGTACTTT. This translates into CASSYSVRNFYEQYF.

Worth noting for this clonotype: At one of its ends the junction is not consistent with the germline gene, which may arise from a read error. V is TRBV20-1 and J is TRBJ2-7; no firm D call. The CDR3 totals 13 residues. The germline CDR1 and CDR2 sequences are DFQATT and SNEGSKA (reference sequence). The CDR3 DNA reads as TGCAGTCCTAGTTGGGAACGATCCTACGAGCAGTACTTC. This translates into CSPSWERSYEQYF.

About this clonotype itself: This may be a read error: a much more frequent sequence differs by one nucleotide. The chain is built from TRBV4-3 and TRBJ2-1; 8 bases map to TRBD2. The CDR3 loop spans 15 amino acids. Germline V gene lookup returns CDR1 LGHNA and CDR2 YSLEER. The CDR3, as DNA: TGCGTCAGCAGCCATCGGGAGGGCCGATACAATGAGCAGTTCTTC. It encodes CVSSHREGRYNEQFF.

The J gene is TRBJ2-6, the V gene TRBV11-2; weak D call: TRBD1 (6 bases). This CDR3 region has 15 residues. In germline, CDR1 is SGHAT, CDR2 FQNNGV. The V end lost 5 bases, the J end lost 9 bases, and 17 bases lay between the germline ends. Written as DNA, the CDR3 is TGTGCCAGCAGCCCACCAGGGGCGCGGGTCAACGTCCTGACTTTC. It codes for CASSPPGARVNVLTF.

This clonotype appeared once. This could be a read error, since a much larger clone is one nucleotide away. The CDR3 DNA reads as TGTGCCAGCACCGTAGCGGGAGGAGCCAATGAGCAGTTCTTC. Amino acid sequence: CASTVAGGANEQFF. This sequence joins TRBV6-1 and TRBJ2-1, with 10 bases lining up with TRBD2. Losses at the gene ends were 7 bases for V and 6 bases for J; bases not matched to a gene: 6. CDR1 is MNHNS and CDR2 is SASEGT in the germline V gene. This CDR3 has 14 amino acids.

As regards this clonotype: The conserved final phenylalanine or tryptophan is absent from the CDR3, which likely points to a read error. The V call is TRBV11-2, the J call TRBJ2-7, with 12 bases matching TRBD2. Germline values: CDR1 SGHAT, CDR2 FQNNGV. The length of the CDR3 is 14 residues. CDR3 sequence: CTSSASGRAYEQYI. The CDR3 DNA reads TGTACCAGCAGCGCTAGCGGGAGGGCTTACGAGCAGTACATC.

The gene calls are TRBV30 and TRBJ2-7; a possible D gene is TRBD2 (6 bases). The CDR3 totals 13 residues. The V end was cut by 5 bases, the J end by 1 base, with 12 bases between. Germline V gene lookup returns CDR1 GTSNPN and CDR2 SVGIG (reference sequence). The CDR3 bases are TGTGCCTGGGGGCGGGGTGAATCCTACGAGCAGTACTTC. This codes for CAWGRGESYEQYF.

Comment on this clonotype: At one of its ends the junction is not consistent with the germline gene, which may arise from a read error. V gene TRBV11-2 combines with J gene TRBJ2-7; TRBD1 aligns across 8 bases. CDR3 length equals 15 residues. Germline loops: CDR1 SGHAT, CDR2 FQNNGV. CDR3: CASSFIGTGNYEQHF. As DNA, the CDR3 is TGTGCCAGCAGCTTCATCGGGACAGGAAACTACGAGCAGCACTTC. Full variable domain (remainder filled in from reference TRBV11-2 and TRBJ2-7): EAGVAQSPRYKIIEKRQSVAFWCNPISGHATLYWYQQILGQGPKLLIQFQNNGVVDDSQLPKDRFSAERLKGVDSTLKIQPAKLEDSAVYLCASSFIGTGNYEQHFGPGTRLTVT.

This clonotype is a singleton in its sample. Germline and junction disagree at one end, which may indicate a read error. The V gene is TRBV11-2, the J gene TRBJ2-7; D perhaps matches TRBD2 (5 bases). CDR1 SGHAT and CDR2 FQNNGV come from the germline V gene. The CDR3 consists of 13 residues. CDR3 loop: CASILDPAGEQYF. The CDR3, as DNA: TGTGCCAGCATCTTAGACCCCGCGGGCGAGCAGTACTTC.